The 19 T cell receptor beta chains listed next were all sequenced from one sample in a study of shared clonotypes between healthy human individuals. Assay: immunoSEQ multiplex PCR; the TCRdb copy retains only in-frame clones and omits some. The table records hundreds of thousands of clones, around 74% of them present only once. Sequencing was carried out using memory CD4+ T cells sorted from blood. Subset given: CD45RA-negative fraction. These receptor sequences come from a woman in her 30s in good health.

The chain employs TRBV6-5 and TRBJ1-2; 11 bases align to TRBD1. This CDR3 has 14 residues. V was pared by 4 bases and J by 6 bases, with 4 bases of the junction left unmatched. In germline, CDR1 is MNHEY, CDR2 SVGAGI. This chain's CDR3 is CASSSDRGRDGYTF. The CDR3 nucleotides are TGTGCCAGCAGTTCGGACAGGGGGCGAGATGGCTACACCTTC.

This clone has at least ten counts. The genes are TRBV28 and TRBJ2-5; D uncertain. The germline V and J ends were trimmed by 2 bases and 1 base, with 11 bases remaining between them. The germline V gene has CDR1 MDHEN and CDR2 SYDVKM. CDR3 length: 15 amino acids. CDR3 residues: CASSLRLTSQETQYF. The CDR3 DNA sequence: TGTGCCAGCAGTTTAAGATTGACATCCCAAGAGACCCAGTACTTC.

As for this clone: The same CDR3 arises from other DNA sequences in this sample as well. The V and J genes are TRBV19 and TRBJ2-7; 8 bases are shared with TRBD2. CDR3 length: 14 residues. Germline trimming cut 6 bases from V and 0 bases from J; bases unmatched to any gene: 4. Germline CDR1 and CDR2: LNHDA and SQIVND (reference sequence). DNA for the CDR3: TGTGCCAGTAGACGCACTAGCGGCTCCTACGAGCAGTACTTC. It yields the protein CASRRTSGSYEQYF.

V gene TRBV5-1 combines with J gene TRBJ1-1; tentatively, D is TRBD1 (5 bases). This CDR3 comprises 15 residues. The germline V and J ends were trimmed by 2 bases and 1 base, with 12 bases remaining between them. Germline V gives CDR1 SGHRS, CDR2 YFSETQ. CDR3 sequence: CASSFGRQRNTEAFF. The DNA of the CDR3 is TGCGCCAGCAGCTTCGGTCGACAGCGGAACACTGAAGCTTTCTTT.

The V gene is TRBV19, the J gene TRBJ2-3, with 9 bases matching TRBD2. The V segment lost 5 bases and the J segment 6 bases; nucleotides outside the gene matches: 9. From germline, CDR1 is LNHDA and CDR2 SQIVND (reference sequence). The CDR3 totals 15 residues. The CDR3 region is CASSAIAGAGDTQYF. In nucleotides, the CDR3 is TGTGCCAGTAGTGCTATAGCGGGAGCCGGGGATACGCAGTATTTT.

Worth noting for this clone: The sample contains more than one DNA sequence encoding this CDR3. This chain connects TRBV11-1 to TRBJ1-1; D unresolved. The V end lost 3 bases, the J end lost 8 bases, and 7 bases lay between the germline ends. Per the germline V gene, CDR1 is SGHAT and CDR2 is FQDESV (reference sequence). CDR3 length: 11 amino acids. CDR3 DNA: TGTGCCAGCAGCTTGGACGAGGAAGCTTTCTTT. Translating it yields CASSLDEEAFF.

The chain has TRBV10-3 and TRBJ1-2; TRBD1 is a possible D gene (6 bases). Germline-derived CDR1 and CDR2 are ENHRY and SYGVKD. This CDR3 contains 15 residues. V lost 4 bases, J lost 7 bases, and 19 bases lay in between. The CDR3 protein is CAISAGTPMFSGYTF. CDR3 nucleotides: TGTGCCATCAGTGCCGGGACACCGATGTTTTCTGGCTACACCTTC.

The chain links TRBV11-2 to TRBJ2-5; perhaps TRBD1 as D (6 bases). Germline V CDR1 and CDR2: SGHAT, FQNNGV. V gave up 2 bases and J gave up 4 bases, with 14 bases separating them. This CDR3 has 15 residues. Written as DNA, the CDR3 is TGTGCCAGCAGCTTAAATACGGCCAGGGGAGAGACCCAGTACTTC. Translated: CASSLNTARGETQYF. The complete variable domain, with remaining parts taken from reference TRBV11-2 and TRBJ2-5, reads EAGVAQSPRYKIIEKRQSVAFWCNPISGHATLYWYQQILGQGPKLLIQFQNNGVVDDSQLPKDRFSAERLKGVDSTLKIQPAKLEDSAVYLCASSLNTARGETQYFGPGTRLLVL.

This clone has at least ten counts. This chain connects TRBV4-1 to TRBJ2-7; 8 positions match TRBD1. Germline CDR1 is MGHRA and CDR2 is YSYEKL. The CDR3 is 15 amino acids. Trimming at V came to 2 bases and at J to 3 bases, leaving 6 bases not matched to a gene. The CDR3 nucleotides are TGCGCCAGCAGCCAATCTCAGGGGGCGGTCTACGAGCAGTACTTC. This codes for CASSQSQGAVYEQYF.

V gene TRBV7-2 combines with J gene TRBJ2-3, with D possibly being TRBD2 (6 bases). The CDR3 is 13 residues long. From germline, CDR1 is SGHTA and CDR2 FQGNSA. V was clipped by 5 bases and J by 2 bases, with 8 bases between them. The CDR3 nucleotides are TGTGCCAGCAGCCGGGACTTCACAGATACGCAGTATTTT. This gives the protein CASSRDFTDTQYF.

About this clone itself: A read error may explain this, as a much larger clone is one base away. Other DNA variants within this sample encode the same CDR3. This chain joins TRBV7-2 and TRBJ2-7; TRBD1 aligns across 7 bases. Germline CDR1 and CDR2: SGHTA and FQGNSA. CDR3 length: 14 residues. V was clipped by 5 bases and J by 3 bases; unmatched bases: 7. CDR3 nucleotides: TGTGCCAGCAGCACGCAACGGGACAGCTACGAGCAGTACTTC. This encodes CASSTQRDSYEQYF.

V usage is TRBV5-6 and J usage is TRBJ2-7, with D perhaps matching TRBD1 (6 bases). Germline V gives CDR1 SGHDT, CDR2 YYEEEE. V was shortened by 1 base and J by 6 bases, with 11 bases between the two germline ends. CDR3 length: 13 residues. CDR3 amino acids: CASSLNRVGEQYF. The CDR3 DNA follows: TGTGCCAGCAGCTTGAACAGGGTGGGCGAGCAGTACTTC.

The table lists this clone with a count of one. This chain uses TRBV7-9 with TRBJ2-5, with 10 positions matching TRBD2. The CDR3 totals 15 residues. The germline CDR1 and CDR2 sequences are SEHNR and FQNEAQ (reference sequence). J gave up 5 bases and V 1 base, and 4 bases lay outside the gene matches. In DNA, the CDR3 is TGTGCCAGCAGCTTAGTACTAGCGGGACGCGAGACCCAGTACTTC. Amino acid sequence: CASSLVLAGRETQYF.

This clone occurred a few times. This chain joins TRBV18 and TRBJ2-1, with 10 nucleotides matching TRBD1. V dropped 2 bases and J dropped 6; count of bases not matched to a gene: 4. In germline, CDR1 is KGHSH, CDR2 LQKENI. The CDR3 is made up of 15 amino acids. The CDR3 region is CASSPIWDRGNEQFF. The CDR3 region has the DNA TGTGCCAGCTCACCAATATGGGACAGGGGCAATGAGCAGTTCTTC.

The V and J genes are TRBV29-1 and TRBJ1-3; the match to TRBD1 covers 9 bases. V lost 4 bases and J lost 10; bases outside the gene matches: 8. The CDR3 covers 13 residues. CDR1 SQVTM and CDR2 ANQGSEA come from the germline V gene. The CDR3 region is CSVAPGGTGTIYF. CDR3 bases: TGCAGCGTTGCCCCAGGTGGGACAGGGACCATATATTTT.

The V gene is TRBV28, the J gene TRBJ1-5, with D perhaps matching TRBD1 (5 bases). This CDR3 spans 16 amino acids. Germline V gene data show CDR1 as MDHEN and CDR2 as SYDVKM. Trimming took 5 bases from V and 2 from J, leaving 16 bases between them. DNA for the CDR3: TGTGCCAGCAGTCAGGGAGGATTACGGGGCAATCAGCCCCAGCATTTT. Its protein product is CASSQGGLRGNQPQHF.

The rearrangement joins TRBV27 to TRBJ2-5, with 10 bases lining up with TRBD2. This CDR3 is built from 14 residues. Trimming at V came to 6 bases and at J to 0 bases, leaving 1 base not matched to a gene. CDR1 and CDR2 (germline): MNHEY, SMNVEV (reference sequence). The CDR3 is CASRLAGHQETQYF. The CDR3 nucleotides read TGTGCCAGCAGACTAGCGGGGCACCAAGAGACCCAGTACTTC.

The CDR3 DNA reads as TGTGCCAGCAGCCCAGAGGGGGCCAGGGTAAAAAACATTCAGTACTTC. This gives the protein CASSPEGARVKNIQYF. The chain couples TRBV9 to TRBJ2-4; 7 bases line up with TRBD1. The CDR3 spans 16 residues. V was clipped by 4 bases and J by 4 bases; unmatched bases: 11. Germline lookup yields CDR1 SGDLS and CDR2 YYNGEE.

The V and J genes are TRBV25-1 and TRBJ2-6, with D perhaps TRBD2 (6 bases). The length of the CDR3 is 17 residues. Germline V gene lookup returns CDR1 MGHDK and CDR2 SYGVNS. Trimming removed 4 bases from V and 0 bases from J, with 13 bases in between. The CDR3 region has the DNA TGTGCCAGCAGTGGGACTACCGTATACTCTGGGGCCAACGTCCTGACTTTC. Translation gives CASSGTTVYSGANVLTF. Looking up the rest from reference TRBV25-1 and TRBJ2-6 gives the full variable domain: EADIYQTPRYLVIGTGKKITLECSQTMGHDKMYWYQQDPGMELHLIHYSYGVNSTEKGDLSSESTVSRIRTEHFPLTLESARPSHTSQYLCASSGTTVYSGANVLTFGAGSRLTVL.